The sequence of this TCR beta chain was determined in a study of T cell changes during pregnancy in multiple sclerosis. V gave up 4 bases and J gave up 8 bases; unmatched junction bases: 7. Germline-derived CDR1 and CDR2 are LNHDA and SQIVND (reference sequence). The CDR3 length is 13 residues. Produced via immunoSEQ multiplex PCR; TCRdb's table is partial and in-frame only. This repertoire shows around 95,000 clones, nearly 95% found once; its top ten account for less than 2%. The TCR comes from a female donor in good health, enrolled as a control in a pregnancy study. This sample comprised peripheral blood, obtained after pregnancy. The rearrangement joins TRBV19 to TRBJ2-7; 8 bases match TRBD2. The CDR3 sequence is CASSTSGTRKQYF. Here the CDR3 DNA reads TGTGCCAGTAGTACTTCCGGGACTAGAAAGCAGTACTTC. The whole variable domain, filled in from reference TRBV19 and TRBJ2-7, reads DGGITQSPKYLFRKEGQNVTLSCEQNLNHDAMYWYRQDPGQGLRLIYYSQIVNDFQKGDIAEGYSVSREKKESFPLTVTSAQKNPTAFYLCASSTSGTRKQYFGPGTRLTVT.